This record concerns one T cell receptor (beta chain) sequence. The record originates from a study of human T cells and chemical hapten exposure. Time point denoted: pre-sensitization, week 0. Treatment: therapeutic diphenylcyclopropenone sensitization with weekly scalp DPC. The CDR3 is 14 amino acids. Unmatched junction bases numbered 6, after V lost 5 bases and J lost 8 bases. CDR1 MDHEN and CDR2 SYDVKM come from the germline V gene. TCRdb used MiXCR to reprocess the RACE reads, holding one entry per CDR3 protein. The table lists about 68,000 distinct CDR3 sequences, 9.5% to 13% of them singletons. The chain carries TRBV28 and TRBJ2-4; 10 nucleotides agree with TRBD1. The TCR was taken from a woman in her 50s with alopecia areata. Some clones in this sample may be carry-over from other donors' samples. The specimen comprised whole blood, sampled in connection with sensitization to the hapten diphenylcyclopropenone (DPC). DNA of the CDR3: TGTGCCAGCAGTAAGGGACAGGGGAGATACATTCAGTACTTC. Translated, it gives CASSKGQGRYIQYF.